A single sample gave rise to the 17 T cell receptor beta chains below, sequenced in a study of blood T cell repertoires in COVID-19. Data came from immunoSEQ multiplex PCR; TCRdb stores just in-frame clones and leaves some out. The sample has about 70,000 clones, around nine tenths seen once. The specimen sequenced was peripheral blood. These receptor sequences come from a woman older than 75 with active or convalescent COVID-19.

The gene calls are TRBV18 and TRBJ2-7; D is unresolved. V dropped 3 bases and J dropped 4 bases, with 10 bases sitting between them. Per the germline V gene, CDR1 is KGHSH and CDR2 is LQKENI. The CDR3 totals 13 residues. The CDR3, as DNA: TGTGCCAGCTCACCCTCAACAAATTACGAGCAGTACTTC. It encodes CASSPSTNYEQYF.

The CDR3 protein is CASSLDRYTQETQYF. The DNA of the CDR3 is TGCGCCAGCAGCTTGGACAGGTACACCCAAGAGACCCAGTACTTC. V and J are TRBV5-1 and TRBJ2-5, with TRBD1 as a possible D gene (5 bases). Germline CDR1 is SGHRS and CDR2 is YFSETQ. The CDR3 is made up of 15 amino acids. Deletions cut 0 bases from V and 1 base from J, with 10 bases between.

V gene TRBV11-2 combines with J gene TRBJ1-2; 8 nucleotides agree with TRBD1. Germline assignment: CDR1 SGHAT and CDR2 FQNNGV. Unmatched junction bases numbered 9, after V lost 4 bases and J lost 5 bases. The CDR3 consists of 15 residues. Written as DNA, the CDR3 is TGTGCCAGCAGCTATAAGCCGGGACAGGAGTATGGCTACACCTTC. This translates into CASSYKPGQEYGYTF.

This clone was detected a few times. CDR3 sequence: CASTGLAGPYEQYF. The DNA of the CDR3 is TGTGCCAGCACGGGACTAGCGGGGCCCTACGAGCAGTACTTC. The J gene is TRBJ2-7, the V gene TRBV2, with 13 bases matching TRBD2. Per the germline V gene, CDR1 is SNHLY and CDR2 is FYNNEI. This CDR3 region has 14 residues. The junction had 2 bases not matched to a gene; V was cut back by 7 bases and J by 2 bases. The variable domain in full, completed from reference TRBV2 and TRBJ2-7, reads EPEVTQTPSHQVTQMGQEVILRCVPISNHLYFYWYRQILGQKVEFLVSFYNNEISEKSEIFDDQFSVERPDGSNFTLKIRSTKLEDSAMYFCASTGLAGPYEQYFGPGTRLTVT.

V and J are TRBV12-5 and TRBJ1-5; no clear D gene. V lost 6 bases to trimming and J lost 5 bases, with 11 bases between them. The CDR3 has 13 amino acids. Germline loops: CDR1 LGHNT, CDR2 FRNRAP. The CDR3 DNA sequence: TGTGCTAGTGGACCGAGGGTGGATCAGCCCCAGCATTTT. This translates into CASGPRVDQPQHF.

The sample holds one count of this clone. The chain carries TRBV6-5 and TRBJ1-6, with D possibly TRBD1 on 6 matching bases. The CDR3 extends over 14 amino acids. Trimming took 6 bases from V and 2 from J, leaving 8 bases between them. Germline V CDR1 and CDR2: MNHEY, SVGAGI. CDR3 sequence (DNA): TGTGCCAGCAGCCGGGACACCTATAATTCACCCCTCCACTTT. This sequence encodes CASSRDTYNSPLHF.

The count of this clone is one. The rearrangement joins TRBV11-3 to TRBJ2-2; maybe TRBD1 (5 bases). The germline V gene has CDR1 SGHNT and CDR2 YENEEA. This CDR3 is built from 14 residues. Trimming left V 3 bases short and J 4 bases short, with 9 bases between. Here the CDR3 reads CASSFGALTGELFF. CDR3 sequence (DNA): TGTGCCAGCAGCTTTGGGGCTCTCACCGGGGAGCTGTTTTTT. Combining the CDR3 with reference TRBV11-3 and TRBJ2-2 gives the whole variable domain EAGVVQSPRYKIIEKKQPVAFWCNPISGHNTLYWYLQNLGQGPELLIRYENEEAVDDSQLPKDRFSAERLKGVDSTLKIQPAELGDSAVYLCASSFGALTGELFFGEGSRLTVL.

The V and J genes are TRBV6-5 and TRBJ2-7; 7 bases line up with TRBD2. CDR1 MNHEY and CDR2 SVGAGI come from the germline V gene. V lost 5 bases, J lost 7 bases, and 11 bases stayed unmatched. The CDR3 consists of 14 residues. The CDR3 nucleotides read TGTGCCAGCAGTAAGCAAGCGGGACGCCGTGAGCAGTACTTC. It is translated as CASSKQAGRREQYF.

CDR3 nucleotide sequence: TGTGCCAGCAGCGTGACAGGGGAGACCTACAATGAGCAGTTCTTC. It is translated as CASSVTGETYNEQFF. The chain recombines TRBV9 with TRBJ2-1; 8 nucleotides line up with TRBD1. The germline V gene has CDR1 SGDLS and CDR2 YYNGEE. The CDR3 is 15 amino acids. The J segment lost 2 bases and the V segment lost 2 bases, leaving 3 bases of the junction unmatched.

The rearrangement uses TRBV10-2 and TRBJ2-3; D might be TRBD1 (6 bases). This CDR3 is built from 14 residues. Germline loops: CDR1 WSHSY, CDR2 SAAADI. Trimming removed 7 bases at V and 2 bases at J, with 13 bases between. CDR3 nucleotides: TGCGCCAGCAACTCTGACAGGCACACAGATACGCAGTATTTT. The encoded protein is CASNSDRHTDTQYF.

This rearrangement joins TRBV9 to TRBJ1-2, with 8 bases matching TRBD1. V was pared by 0 bases and J by 3 bases, with 7 bases of the junction left unmatched. The CDR3 runs 16 residues. Germline CDR1 and CDR2: SGDLS and YYNGEE. The CDR3 DNA sequence: TGTGCCAGCAGCGTAGCTACTGGACAGGGATACTATGGCTACACCTTC. This codes for CASSVATGQGYYGYTF.

This chain uses TRBV6-2 or TRBV6-3 with TRBJ2-5; TRBD2 aligns across 11 bases. Germline V gives CDR1 MNHEY, CDR2 SVGEGT. The CDR3 loop spans 17 amino acids. Trimming took 5 bases from V and 1 from J; bases not matched to a gene: 9. The CDR3 bases are TGTGCCAGCAGTCTTATCCCTAGCGGGGGGCCCCAAGAGACCCAGTACTTC. Amino acid sequence: CASSLIPSGGPQETQYF.

The rearrangement uses TRBV24-1 and TRBJ1-2, with no clear D. Per the germline V gene, CDR1 is KGHDR and CDR2 is SFDVKD. Trimming shortened V by 9 bases and J by 4 bases, and 11 bases separated the two germline ends. The CDR3 has 12 residues. The CDR3 sequence: CATAHGLYGYTF. DNA of the CDR3: TGTGCCACCGCGCACGGTCTCTATGGCTACACCTTC.

The chain has TRBV7-2 and TRBJ2-5; 10 nucleotides agree with TRBD2. Germline V lookup: CDR1 SGHTA, CDR2 FQGNSA. This CDR3 spans 17 amino acids. J was trimmed by 4 bases and V by 2 bases; bases with no gene match: 10. The CDR3 here is CASSLLLIAGGGETQYF. Here the CDR3 DNA reads TGTGCCAGCAGCTTATTACTCATAGCGGGGGGTGGAGAGACCCAGTACTTC.

This rearrangement joins TRBV7-2 to TRBJ2-2; TRBD1 is a possible D gene (5 bases). Trimming cost V 2 bases and J 6 bases, with 13 bases left between them. Germline CDR1 reads SGHTA; CDR2 reads FQGNSA. The CDR3 spans 15 residues. CDR3 DNA: TGTGCCAGCAGCTTATCTGGGGCTCGGGCCGGGGAGCTGTTTTTT. Protein product: CASSLSGARAGELFF.

This sequence joins TRBV24-1 and TRBJ2-1; 11 bases fit TRBD1. Trimming at V came to 6 bases and at J to 8 bases, leaving 14 bases not matched to a gene. Germline values: CDR1 KGHDR, CDR2 SFDVKD. CDR3 length: 17 amino acids. CDR3 amino acids: CATSSGERDRGSDEQFF. The CDR3 DNA follows: TGTGCCACCAGTTCGGGGGAACGGGACAGGGGGTCTGATGAGCAGTTCTTC.

V usage is TRBV3-1 (or the pseudogene TRBV3-2) and J usage is TRBJ2-7; D unresolved. CDR3 length equals 12 residues. V lost 1 base to trimming and J lost 2 bases, with 3 bases between them. Germline V gene lookup returns CDR1 LGHDT and CDR2 YNNKEL (reference sequence). CDR3 DNA sequence: TGTGCCAGCAGCCAAGCTACCTACGAGCAGTACTTC. Translated, it gives CASSQATYEQYF.